This entry lists 15 T cell receptor beta chains sequenced from one sample in a study of blood T cell repertoires in COVID-19. Method: immunoSEQ multiplex PCR; TCRdb's copy keeps in-frame clones and lacks some. Among 150,000 to 190,000 clones listed, more than 75% were seen once. The specimen sequenced was peripheral blood. Receptors originate from a woman aged 60 to 75 with COVID-19, enrolled during active disease.

The chain employs TRBV6-5 and TRBJ1-2; D unclear. V gave up 4 bases and J gave up 4 bases, with 16 bases separating them. The CDR3 runs 15 residues. Germline V gene data show CDR1 as MNHEY and CDR2 as SVGAGI. The CDR3 reads CASSSEVRPIYGYTF. The CDR3 DNA is TGTGCCAGCAGTTCAGAGGTCCGGCCCATCTATGGCTACACCTTC.

This chain uses TRBV6-5 with TRBJ2-1; no definite D call. V lost 7 bases and J lost 5, with 6 bases in between. The CDR3 extends over 11 amino acids. Germline values: CDR1 MNHEY, CDR2 SVGAGI. The CDR3 bases are TGTGCCAGCAAACAGAACAATGAGCAGTTCTTC. Its protein is CASKQNNEQFF.

V is TRBV5-1 and J is TRBJ2-1; 7 bases fit TRBD2. The germline V gene has CDR1 SGHRS and CDR2 YFSETQ. V dropped 4 bases and J dropped 10; count of bases not matched to a gene: 20. The CDR3 runs to 17 residues. CDR3 coding DNA: TGCGCCAGCAGCCTCCGAGTAGCGGGCCGTGCCGGGGGAGAGCAGTTCTTC. This encodes CASSLRVAGRAGGEQFF.

This sequence joins TRBV18 and TRBJ1-2; no firm D call. Germline-derived CDR1 and CDR2 are KGHSH and LQKENI. The CDR3 has 11 amino acids. V was trimmed by 6 bases and J by 4 bases, leaving 6 bases between them. CDR3: CASSPSYGYTF. The CDR3 DNA follows: TGTGCCAGCTCTCCCTCCTATGGCTACACCTTC.

This chain uses TRBV9 with TRBJ1-1, with D possibly being TRBD1 (6 bases). This CDR3 is 14 amino acids long. V gave up 4 bases and J gave up 5 bases, with 15 bases separating them. Per germline, CDR1 SGDLS and CDR2 YYNGEE. The CDR3 bases are TGTGCCAGCAGCTCCCGCGGGGGGCAGACTGAAGCTTTCTTT. It specifies CASSSRGGQTEAFF.

The chain employs TRBV5-1 and TRBJ2-5; no clear D. The CDR3 spans 15 residues. Germline V gene sequence: CDR1 SGHRS, CDR2 YFSETQ. Trimming left V 3 bases short and J 1 base short, with 13 bases between. The CDR3, as DNA: TGCGCCAGCAGCTCCGAGGTAGTTCCCCAAGAGACCCAGTACTTC. The encoded protein is CASSSEVVPQETQYF.

The chain joins TRBV19 to TRBJ2-1, with D possibly matching TRBD1 (6 bases). The CDR3 runs to 14 residues. Germline lookup yields CDR1 LNHDA and CDR2 SQIVND (reference sequence). The ends were cut back, 1 base at V and 8 bases at J, with 12 bases in the middle. CDR3 sequence (DNA): TGTGCCAGTAGTATAGGCAGGGGTCGGGATGAGCAGTTCTTC. This encodes CASSIGRGRDEQFF.

The chain couples TRBV4-1 to TRBJ2-7; D possibly corresponds to TRBD2 (6 bases). The CDR3 covers 15 residues. V lost 1 base, J lost 5 bases, and 15 bases lay in between. From germline, CDR1 is MGHRA and CDR2 YSYEKL. CDR3 protein: CASSQASGVGDEQYF. The CDR3 coding sequence is TGCGCCAGCAGCCAAGCGTCGGGAGTAGGTGACGAGCAGTACTTC.

This chain joins TRBV4-1 and TRBJ1-2, with 7 bases fitting TRBD1. The CDR3 covers 15 residues. Germline lookup yields CDR1 MGHRA and CDR2 YSYEKL. Trimming removed 0 bases from V and 8 bases from J; junction bases left unmatched: 9. The CDR3 bases are TGCGCCAGCAGCCAAGATGAGGGGGCGATAGGCGGCTACACCTTC. Translation gives CASSQDEGAIGGYTF.

The V gene is TRBV5-4, the J gene TRBJ1-1; D gene unclear. Trimming shortened V by 0 bases and J by 7 bases, and 13 bases separated the two germline ends. This CDR3 region has 14 residues. Germline-derived CDR1 and CDR2 are SGHNT and YYREEE (reference sequence). The CDR3 DNA is TGTGCCAGCAGCTTGGCCGAGACAACCTATGAAGCTTTCTTT. Translation: CASSLAETTYEAFF. The whole variable domain, filled in from reference TRBV5-4 and TRBJ1-1, reads ETGVTQSPTHLIKTRGQQVTLRCSSQSGHNTVSWYQQALGQGPQFIFQYYREEENGRGNFPPRFSGLQFPNYSSELNVNALELDDSALYLCASSLAETTYEAFFGQGTRLTVV.

This clone was seen a handful of times. The chain joins TRBV11-3 to TRBJ2-2; D possibly corresponds to TRBD1 (5 bases). Germline CDR1 SGHNT, CDR2 YENEEA. This CDR3 contains 13 residues. Trimming removed 4 bases at V and 7 bases at J, with 10 bases between. The CDR3 DNA sequence: TGTGCCAGCAGCTCCAGGGTGAACGGGGAGCTGTTTTTT. It translates to CASSSRVNGELFF.

The chain has TRBV27 and TRBJ1-5, with no clear D. Trimming removed 2 bases from V and 4 bases from J, with 15 bases in between. The germline gives CDR1 MNHEY, CDR2 SMNVEV (reference sequence). This CDR3 has 16 amino acids. The CDR3 region has the DNA TGTGCCAGCAGTTTAAGAGGCCTCCTCGAAAATCAGCCCCAGCATTTT. Protein: CASSLRGLLENQPQHF.

The rearrangement joins TRBV5-4 to TRBJ2-2; D is perhaps TRBD2 (6 bases). Germline lookup yields CDR1 SGHNT and CDR2 YYREEE (reference sequence). V was shortened by 5 bases and J by 0 bases, with 14 bases between the two germline ends. The length of the CDR3 is 16 residues. CDR3 amino acids: CASSTSPGANTGELFF. The CDR3 nucleotides read TGTGCCAGCAGTACTTCTCCGGGGGCGAACACCGGGGAGCTGTTTTTT.

The genes are TRBV19 and TRBJ1-5; D perhaps matches TRBD1 (5 bases). This CDR3 comprises 16 residues. The germline V gene has CDR1 LNHDA and CDR2 SQIVND (reference sequence). V shed 6 bases and J shed 3 bases, with 18 bases lying between them. The CDR3 region is CASSRTQTLANQPQHF. The CDR3 DNA follows: TGTGCCAGTAGCCGGACACAAACTTTGGCCAATCAGCCCCAGCATTTT. Full variable domain (rest looked up from reference TRBV19 and TRBJ1-5): DGGITQSPKYLFRKEGQNVTLSCEQNLNHDAMYWYRQDPGQGLRLIYYSQIVNDFQKGDIAEGYSVSREKKESFPLTVTSAQKNPTAFYLCASSRTQTLANQPQHFGDGTRLSIL.

The V gene is TRBV27, the J gene TRBJ2-3; D gene uncertain. The V gene lost 3 bases and the J gene lost 2 bases, with 9 bases spanning the gap. The germline V gene has CDR1 MNHEY and CDR2 SMNVEV (reference sequence). The CDR3 has 14 amino acids. In DNA form, the CDR3 reads TGTGCCAGCAGTTTTATTCCTCTCACAGATACGCAGTATTTT. Protein: CASSFIPLTDTQYF.